A selection of T cell receptor beta chains follows, all from one sample in a study of neoadjuvant nivolumab and ipilimumab in lung cancer. Here immunoSEQ multiplex PCR was the method, and the copy in TCRdb shows in-frame clones only, minus some. The repertoire holds about 7,000 clones, with approximately 80% as singletons. The sequences come from tumor tissue, collected after neoadjuvant nivolumab, alone or with ipilimumab, at or shortly before surgery. These receptors originate from an adult with non-small cell lung cancer. Each CDR3 is given with its conserved first and last residue. D genes are given only for firm matches. Expanded clones are given a class, and other clones once, few, many or no size at all.

clone_size j_call v_call d_call cdr3_aa cdr3_nt
NA TRBJ2-1 TRBV5-1 NA CASSQPGADNEQFF TGCGCCAGCAGCCAACCGGGAGCTGACAATGAGCAGTTCTTC
NA TRBJ1-3 TRBV7-2 NA CASSFDWTGNTIYF TGTGCCAGCAGCTTCGACTGGACAGGAAACACCATATATTTT
NA TRBJ2-7 TRBV11-2 NA CASSSPPGAIIYEQYF TGTGCCAGCAGCTCTCCCCCGGGGGCTATCATATACGAGCAGTACTTC
NA TRBJ2-1 TRBV5-1 NA CASSLGTDNEQFF TGCGCCAGCAGCTTGGGGACGGACAATGAGCAGTTCTTC
NA TRBJ1-1 TRBV6-5 NA CASSRIGTFEAFF TGTGCCAGCAGCCGGATCGGGACTTTTGAAGCTTTCTTT
NA TRBJ2-5 TRBV5-6 TRBD1 CASSRDSETQYF TGTGCCAGCAGCCGGGACAGTGAGACCCAGTACTTC
NA TRBJ2-5 TRBV15 NA CATSRVFETQYF TGTGCCACCAGCAGAGTATTTGAGACCCAGTACTTC
NA TRBJ2-7 TRBV29-1 TRBD1 CSVTARGQGYEQYF TGCAGCGTTACAGCCCGGGGACAGGGCTACGAGCAGTACTTC
NA TRBJ1-5 TRBV2 NA CASTSGLSNQPQHF TGTGCCAGCACTTCAGGACTTTCCAATCAGCCCCAGCATTTT
few TRBJ2-3 TRBV18 NA CASSPAMSGGTDTQYF TGTGCCAGCTCACCCGCCATGTCAGGAGGCACAGATACGCAGTATTTT
NA TRBJ2-5 TRBV5-1 TRBD2 CASSLRLAGAQETQYF TGCGCCAGCAGCTTAAGACTAGCGGGGGCCCAAGAGACCCAGTACTTC
NA TRBJ2-7 TRBV7-4 NA CASSPTNFQLYEQYF TGTGCCAGCAGCCCAACAAATTTTCAGCTCTACGAGCAGTACTTC
NA TRBJ2-7 TRBV6-5 NA CASSYSGIGYEQYF TGTGCCAGCAGTTACTCAGGGATTGGTTACGAGCAGTACTTC
NA TRBJ2-7 TRBV10-3 TRBD1 CAIRSGTASTYEQYF TGTGCCATCAGATCCGGGACAGCTTCGACCTACGAGCAGTACTTC
NA TRBJ1-6 TRBV5-1 TRBD1 CASTPGTGGRVGLSPLHF TGCGCCAGCACCCCAGGGACAGGGGGCCGGGTCGGACTTTCACCCCTCCACTTT
NA TRBJ2-7 TRBV15 NA CATSRGHEQYF TGTGCCACCAGCAGAGGGCACGAGCAGTACTTC
NA TRBJ1-3 TRBV18 NA CASSPPSISGNTIYF TGTGCCAGCTCACCACCATCGATTTCTGGAAACACCATATATTTT
NA TRBJ2-7 TRBV19 TRBD2 CASSPAGLAAYEQYF TGTGCCAGTAGTCCGGCGGGACTAGCGGCCTACGAGCAGTACTTC
NA TRBJ2-3 TRBV6-5 NA CASSWGSSTDTQYF TGTGCCAGCAGTTGGGGGTCTAGCACAGATACGCAGTATTTT
NA TRBJ1-2 TRBV20-1 TRBD1 CSARGTGGYTF TGCAGTGCTAGAGGGACAGGGGGCTACACCTTC
NA TRBJ1-4 TRBV5-4 NA CASSQGGRTEKLFF TGTGCCAGCAGCCAAGGGGGGAGGACCGAAAAACTGTTTTTT
NA TRBJ2-7 TRBV27 NA CASSFTELIGEQYF TGTGCCAGCAGTTTCACGGAGCTTATTGGGGAGCAGTACTTC
NA TRBJ2-7 TRBV6-5 NA CASRTPGPYEQYF TGTGCCAGCAGAACGCCGGGACCCTACGAGCAGTACTTC
NA TRBJ2-7 TRBV19 NA CASSMKQGDEQYF TGTGCCAGTAGTATGAAACAGGGAGACGAGCAGTACTTC
few TRBJ1-1 TRBV7-9 TRBD1 CASSLSWTGGTEAFF TGTGCCAGCAGCTTATCTTGGACAGGGGGCACTGAAGCTTTCTTT
NA TRBJ1-2 TRBV29-1 NA CSVGGNHYGYTF TGCAGCGTTGGAGGGAACCACTATGGCTACACCTTC
NA TRBJ2-2 TRBV5-5 NA CASSLSHRAENTGELFF TGTGCCAGCAGCTTGAGTCACAGGGCAGAGAACACCGGGGAGCTGTTTTTT
NA TRBJ2-1 TRBV5-1 NA CASVGGGSDEQFF TGCGCCAGCGTGGGCGGGGGCAGTGATGAGCAGTTCTTC
NA TRBJ1-2 TRBV9 NA CASSVGADGHGYTF TGTGCCAGCAGCGTAGGTGCAGACGGCCATGGCTACACCTTC
NA TRBJ1-2 TRBV7-9 TRBD1 CASSADRVWHGYTF TGTGCCAGCAGCGCTGACAGGGTTTGGCATGGCTACACCTTC
NA TRBJ1-2 TRBV7-2 NA CASSLDPGNSNYGYTF TGTGCCAGCAGCTTAGACCCCGGGAACAGCAACTATGGCTACACCTTC
NA TRBJ2-7 TRBV5-1 TRBD1 CASNSIPGQSYEQYF TGCGCCAGCAATTCCATCCCGGGACAGTCCTACGAGCAGTACTTC
NA TRBJ2-7 TRBV27 NA CASSLKGARREQYF TGTGCCAGCAGTTTGAAGGGTGCTCGGCGCGAGCAGTACTTC
NA TRBJ1-6 TRBV6-1 TRBD1 CASLTGVDSVSPLHF TGTGCCAGCCTGACAGGGGTGGATTCTGTCTCACCCCTCCACTTT
NA TRBJ1-6 TRBV6-6 NA CAGQSSYNSPLHF TGTGCCGGTCAGAGCTCCTATAATTCACCCCTCCACTTT
NA TRBJ1-4 TRBV5-1 TRBD1 CASSWGQSGGEKLFF TGCGCCAGCAGCTGGGGACAGAGCGGTGGTGAAAAACTGTTTTTT
NA TRBJ1-1 TRBV5-4 TRBD1 CASSGKDRVNTEAFF TGTGCCAGCAGCGGGAAGGACAGGGTGAACACTGAAGCTTTCTTT
NA TRBJ2-2 TRBV7-9 NA CASSFGLAWGQPASGELFF TGTGCCAGCAGCTTCGGGCTAGCATGGGGGCAGCCTGCCTCCGGGGAGCTGTTTTTT
NA TRBJ2-2 TRBV29-1 NA CSVDYWDYTGELFF TGCAGCGTTGATTATTGGGACTACACCGGGGAGCTGTTTTTT
NA TRBJ2-7 TRBV11-2 NA CASTQTSPTGEQYF TGTGCCAGCACCCAAACCAGCCCGACGGGGGAGCAGTACTTC
NA TRBJ2-5 TRBV27 TRBD2 CASSLNGRAGTQYF TGTGCCAGCAGTTTAAATGGGAGGGCGGGGACCCAGTACTTC
NA TRBJ2-2 TRBV6-6 TRBD2 CASSYRGGAGTGELFF TGTGCCAGCAGTTACCGCGGGGGGGCGGGCACCGGGGAGCTGTTTTTT
NA TRBJ2-2 TRBV18 TRBD2 CASSPPVSGDGGELFF TGTGCCAGCTCACCGCCGGTCAGCGGGGACGGCGGGGAGCTGTTTTTT
NA TRBJ2-7 TRBV5-8 TRBD1 CASSLRTGSYEQYF TGTGCCAGCAGCTTGAGGACAGGCTCCTACGAGCAGTACTTC
few TRBJ2-7 TRBV9 NA CASSVGGDRTPYEQYF TGTGCCAGCAGCGTAGGAGGGGACCGCACCCCTTACGAGCAGTACTTC
NA TRBJ2-1 TRBV5-1 TRBD2 CASSLRLAGDNEQFF TGCGCCAGCAGCTTAAGACTAGCGGGGGACAATGAGCAGTTCTTC
NA TRBJ2-7 TRBV7-2 NA CASSSGWQGSEQYF TGTGCCAGCAGCTCCGGCTGGCAGGGAAGCGAGCAGTACTTC
NA TRBJ1-2 TRBV10-3 NA CAISDASGSYGYTF TGTGCCATCAGTGATGCCTCGGGGTCCTATGGCTACACCTTC
NA TRBJ2-7 TRBV6-1 TRBD1 CASVAGTGGYEQYF TGTGCCAGCGTCGCCGGGACAGGGGGCTACGAGCAGTACTTC
few TRBJ2-7 TRBV7-8 TRBD1 CASSRQGVSYEQYF TGTGCCAGCAGCCGGCAGGGGGTCTCCTACGAGCAGTACTTC
NA TRBJ1-1 TRBV5-1 NA CASSRGIDTEAFF TGCGCCAGCAGTAGGGGAATCGACACTGAAGCTTTCTTT
NA TRBJ1-5 TRBV6-6 NA CASNGVGDQPQHF TGTGCCAGCAATGGGGTCGGAGATCAGCCCCAGCATTTT
NA TRBJ2-1 TRBV10-2 NA CASSVRRGEQFF TGCGCCAGCAGTGTCCGGAGGGGTGAGCAGTTCTTC
NA TRBJ1-1 TRBV19 NA CASRLLRGRTEAFF TGTGCCAGTAGGCTACTACGGGGGAGAACTGAAGCTTTCTTT